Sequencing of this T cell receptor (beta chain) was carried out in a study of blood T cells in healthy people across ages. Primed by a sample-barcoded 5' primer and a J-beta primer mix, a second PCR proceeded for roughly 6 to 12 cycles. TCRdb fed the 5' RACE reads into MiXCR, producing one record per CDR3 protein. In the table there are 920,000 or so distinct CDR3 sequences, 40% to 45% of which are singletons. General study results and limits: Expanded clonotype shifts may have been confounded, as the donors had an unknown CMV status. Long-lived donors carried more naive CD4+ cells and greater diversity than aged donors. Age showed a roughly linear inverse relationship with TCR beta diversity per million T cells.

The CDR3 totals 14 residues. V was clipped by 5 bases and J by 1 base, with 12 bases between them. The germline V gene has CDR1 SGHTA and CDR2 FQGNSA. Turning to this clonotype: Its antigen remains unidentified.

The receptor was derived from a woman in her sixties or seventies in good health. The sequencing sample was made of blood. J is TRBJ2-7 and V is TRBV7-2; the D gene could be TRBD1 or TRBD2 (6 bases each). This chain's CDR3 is CASSRTGTSYEQYF. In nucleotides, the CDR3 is TGTGCCAGCAGCCGAACAGGGACTTCCTACGAGCAGTACTTC. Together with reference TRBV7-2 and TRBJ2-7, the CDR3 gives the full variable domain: GAGVSQSPSNKVTEKGKDVELRCDPISGHTALYWYRQSLGQGLEFLIYFQGNSAPDKSGLPSDRFSAERTGGSVSTLTIQRTQQEDSAVYLCASSRTGTSYEQYFGPGTRLTVT.